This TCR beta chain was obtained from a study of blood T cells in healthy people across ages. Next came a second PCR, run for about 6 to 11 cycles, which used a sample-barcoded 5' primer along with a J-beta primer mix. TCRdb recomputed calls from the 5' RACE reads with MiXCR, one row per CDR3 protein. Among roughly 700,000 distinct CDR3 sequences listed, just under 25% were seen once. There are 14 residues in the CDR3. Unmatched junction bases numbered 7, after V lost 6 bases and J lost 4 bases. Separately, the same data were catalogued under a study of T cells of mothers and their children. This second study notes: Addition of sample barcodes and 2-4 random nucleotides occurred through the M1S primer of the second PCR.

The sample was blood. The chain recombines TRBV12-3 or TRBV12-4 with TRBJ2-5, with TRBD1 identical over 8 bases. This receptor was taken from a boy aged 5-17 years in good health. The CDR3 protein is CASRADRAIETQYF. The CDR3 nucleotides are TGTGCCAGCAGGGCGGACAGGGCCATAGAGACCCAGTACTTC.